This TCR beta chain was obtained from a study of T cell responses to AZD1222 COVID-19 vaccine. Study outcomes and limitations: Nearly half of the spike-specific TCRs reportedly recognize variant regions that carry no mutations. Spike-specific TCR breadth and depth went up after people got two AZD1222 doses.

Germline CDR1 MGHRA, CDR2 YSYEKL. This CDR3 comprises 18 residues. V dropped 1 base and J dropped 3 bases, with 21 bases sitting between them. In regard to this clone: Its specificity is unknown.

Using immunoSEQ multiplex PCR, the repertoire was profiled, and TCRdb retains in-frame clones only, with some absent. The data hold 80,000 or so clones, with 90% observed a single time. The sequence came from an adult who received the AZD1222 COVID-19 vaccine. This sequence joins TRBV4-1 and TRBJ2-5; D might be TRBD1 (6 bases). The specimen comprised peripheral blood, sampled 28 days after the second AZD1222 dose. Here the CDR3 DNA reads TGCGCCAGCAGCCAAGGGCCCTATTCACAGGGAAGTAAAGAGACCCAGTACTTC. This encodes CASSQGPYSQGSKETQYF.